The 24 T cell receptor beta chains reported below all come from one sample, sequenced in a study of molecular identifiers for immune sequencing clone quantification. TCRdb itself ran the PCR reads through MiXCR, one entry per CDR3 protein. The sample lists about half a million distinct CDR3 sequences, around 21% occurring once. Sequenced input: naive CD8+ T cells from blood, with Jurkat cell RNA spiked in. Subset: FACS-sorted CD8+CD4-CCR7+CD45RA+ naive T cells. All receptors derive from a human donor in good health. Some libraries in this study had Jurkat cell RNA spiked in.

The gene calls are TRBV27 and TRBJ2-7; either TRBD1 or TRBD2 may supply D (5 bases each). V lost 5 bases, J lost 6 bases, and 17 bases lay in between. Per the germline V gene, CDR1 is MNHEY and CDR2 is SMNVEV (reference sequence). CDR3 length equals 14 residues. The CDR3 DNA reads TGTGCCAGCAGTCCAGGGACCCAATTGAGCGAGCAGTACTTC. Translated: CASSPGTQLSEQYF.

Note on this clonotype: A much larger clone sits a single nucleotide away, making a read error possible. The CDR3 protein is CVIRGGEMGQPQHF. The CDR3 nucleotides read TGTGTCATCAGGGGCGGCGAGATGGGTCAGCCCCAGCATTTT. This chain links TRBV10-3 with TRBJ1-5; D may be TRBD1 (6 bases). Germline V gene lookup returns CDR1 ENHRY and CDR2 SYGVKD. CDR3 length: 14 residues.

J is TRBJ2-7 and V is TRBV18; 7 bases align to TRBD1. CDR3 length: 14 amino acids. Germline-derived CDR1 and CDR2 are KGHSH and LQKENI. The junction had 7 bases not matched to a gene; V was cut back by 5 bases and J by 3 bases. The CDR3 is CASSENDRVYEQYF. CDR3 nucleotides: TGTGCCAGCTCAGAAAACGACAGGGTCTACGAGCAGTACTTC.

This rearrangement joins TRBV19 to TRBJ2-7; TRBD2 aligns across 8 bases. There are 12 residues in the CDR3. Germline V gives CDR1 LNHDA, CDR2 SQIVND (reference sequence). V trimming: 5 bases; J trimming: 7 bases; junction bases outside the gene matches: 4. CDR3 loop: CASSAGGVEQYF. In DNA, the CDR3 is TGTGCCAGTAGTGCGGGGGGCGTGGAGCAGTACTTC. Filled out from reference TRBV19 and TRBJ2-7, the complete variable domain reads DGGITQSPKYLFRKEGQNVTLSCEQNLNHDAMYWYRQDPGQGLRLIYYSQIVNDFQKGDIAEGYSVSREKKESFPLTVTSAQKNPTAFYLCASSAGGVEQYFGPGTRLTVT.

With regard to this clonotype: At one end, the junction sequence differs from germline, possibly due to a read error. The genes are TRBV28 and TRBJ2-7; D ambiguous. CDR3 length: 11 residues. Germline CDR1 MDHEN, CDR2 SYDVKM. The CDR3, as DNA: TGTGCCAGCAGCCCCTCGCGCGAGCAGTGCTTC. This encodes CASSPSREQCF.

A few counts support this clonotype. The rearrangement joins TRBV11-2 to TRBJ2-2; the D is unclear. This CDR3 is 13 amino acids long. Looked up from germline, CDR1 is SGHAT and CDR2 is FQNNGV. V dropped 1 base and J dropped 7 bases, with 7 bases sitting between them. The CDR3 protein is CASSLVGVGELFF. CDR3 DNA: TGTGCCAGCAGCTTAGTTGGGGTCGGGGAGCTGTTTTTT.

About this clonotype itself: This could be a read error, since a much larger clone is one nucleotide away. This chain uses TRBV7-2 with TRBJ2-7; 7 positions agree with TRBD2. The germline V gene has CDR1 SGHTA and CDR2 FQGNSA. The CDR3 length is 16 residues. The CDR3 sequence: CASSLGGVSGAYEQHF. As DNA, the CDR3 is TGTGCCAGCAGCTTAGGGGGGGTAAGCGGGGCCTACGAGCAGCACTTC.

This clonotype occurred many times. V usage is TRBV28 and J usage is TRBJ2-2, with D perhaps matching TRBD1 (5 bases). V lost 3 bases, J lost 1 base, and 15 bases lay in between. The CDR3 sequence is 17 residues long. Germline V lookup: CDR1 MDHEN, CDR2 SYDVKM. In DNA, the CDR3 is TGTGCCAGCAGTTTGAGGCAGGGTTTTTGGAACACCGGGGAGCTGTTTTTT. This codes for CASSLRQGFWNTGELFF. The whole variable domain, filled in from reference TRBV28 and TRBJ2-2, reads DVKVTQSSRYLVKRTGEKVFLECVQDMDHENMFWYRQDPGLGLRLIYFSYDVKMKEKGDIPEGYSVSREKKERFSLILESASTNQTSMYLCASSLRQGFWNTGELFFGEGSRLTVL.

In the case of this clonotype: This sequence may be a read error, since a much larger clone differs from it by one base. V usage is TRBV6-2 or TRBV6-3 and J usage is TRBJ2-1; D uncertain. V was trimmed by 8 bases and J by 9 bases, leaving 11 bases between them. Looked up from germline, CDR1 is MNHEY and CDR2 is SVGEGT. The CDR3 length is 11 residues. Here the CDR3 reads CASGFMGEQFF. The CDR3 bases are TGTGCCAGCGGATTTATGGGTGAGCAGTTCTTC.

Turning to this clonotype: An end of the junction does not agree with germline; a read error may underlie this. V is TRBV20-1 and J is TRBJ1-2; 9 bases are a match to TRBD1. CDR3 size: 16 residues. CDR1 and CDR2 (germline): DFQATT, SNEGSKA (reference sequence). The CDR3 loop reads CSAREEQGASNYGHTF. The DNA for the CDR3 is TGCAGTGCTAGAGAAGAACAGGGGGCATCTAACTATGGCCACACCTTC.

There are many counts of this clonotype. This chain uses TRBV27 with TRBJ1-1; D may be TRBD1 (5 bases). Germline loops: CDR1 MNHEY, CDR2 SMNVEV (reference sequence). The CDR3 has 14 residues. The V end was cut by 7 bases, the J end by 4 bases, with 16 bases between. CDR3 sequence reads: CASKYQGGGTEAFF. The CDR3 region has the DNA TGTGCCAGCAAATATCAGGGCGGTGGCACTGAAGCTTTCTTT.

The V call is TRBV3-1, the J call TRBJ2-3, with D perhaps matching TRBD2 (5 bases). V was cut by 5 bases and J by 6 bases, with 21 bases left in between. The germline V gene has CDR1 LGHDT and CDR2 YNNKEL (reference sequence). The CDR3 contains 16 residues. CDR3 sequence: CASSSPGSSAADTQYF. The DNA of the CDR3 is TGTGCCAGCAGCTCCCCGGGCTCCTCAGCGGCTGATACGCAGTATTTT.

For this clonotype: A much larger clone is a single base away; this may be a read error. The genes are TRBV20-1 and TRBJ1-5; unclear D gene. With 6 bases removed from V and 3 bases from J, the gap between germline ends came to 18 bases. Germline V gene sequence: CDR1 DFQATT, CDR2 SNEGSKA (reference sequence). This CDR3 region has 15 residues. The CDR3 protein is CSATPVLVYNQPQHF. The CDR3 region has the DNA TGCAGTGCCACCCCGGTGCTCGTATACAATCAGCCCCAGCATTTT.

V gene TRBV4-3 combines with J gene TRBJ1-1; no firm D call. In germline, CDR1 is LGHNA, CDR2 YSLEER. V lost 0 bases and J 2 bases, leaving 13 bases between the germline ends. The CDR3 totals 16 residues. CDR3 region: CASSQDRAGGNTEAFF. CDR3 nucleotides: TGCGCCAGCAGCCAAGATAGGGCAGGAGGAAACACTGAAGCTTTCTTT.

CDR3 sequence: CASSPTGTGSYEQYF. Written as DNA, the CDR3 is TGTGCCAGCAGCCCGACCGGGACAGGATCCTACGAGCAGTACTTC. The rearrangement uses TRBV11-2 and TRBJ2-7, with TRBD1 matching over 8 bases. The junction had 7 bases not matched to a gene; V was cut back by 5 bases and J by 1 base. Germline loops: CDR1 SGHAT, CDR2 FQNNGV. This CDR3 spans 15 amino acids.

This clonotype was detected a few times. The chain combines TRBV12-3 or TRBV12-4 with TRBJ2-3; D possibly corresponds to TRBD2 (5 bases). CDR3 length: 11 amino acids. Trimming took 3 bases from V and 12 from J, leaving 10 bases between them. CDR3 sequence (DNA): TGTGCCAGCAGTTTCACGGAGGACCAGTATTTT. Protein: CASSFTEDQYF.

The chain has TRBV11-2 and TRBJ2-7; 8 bases match TRBD1. CDR3 size: 15 residues. Germline lookup yields CDR1 SGHAT and CDR2 FQNNGV. The ends lost 3 bases at V and 6 bases at J; junction bases unmatched: 10. The CDR3 here is CASSFAQGASGEQYF. CDR3 coding DNA: TGTGCCAGCAGCTTTGCGCAGGGGGCGAGCGGCGAGCAGTACTTC.

This clonotype was counted many times. The gene calls are TRBV28 and TRBJ2-7; D gene ambiguous. The CDR3 has 15 residues. Trimming removed 3 bases at V and 2 bases at J, with 14 bases between. CDR1 is MDHEN, CDR2 SYDVKM, per germline. The CDR3 nucleotides are TGTGCCAGCAGTTTCGGGCTACCTGGGGCCTACGAGCAGTACTTC. This encodes CASSFGLPGAYEQYF.

The CDR3 sequence: CAWSTGGWGDEQYF. In nucleotides, the CDR3 is TGTGCCTGGAGTACCGGCGGGTGGGGGGACGAGCAGTACTTC. V usage is TRBV30 and J usage is TRBJ2-7, with D possibly being TRBD2 (6 bases). Deletions cut 2 bases from V and 5 bases from J, with 16 bases between. Germline V lookup: CDR1 GTSNPN, CDR2 SVGIG (reference sequence). The CDR3 is made up of 14 amino acids.

This clonotype appeared many times. Sequence at one end of the junction differs from germline and may be a read error. V and J are TRBV7-9 and TRBJ2-7, with 9 bases matching TRBD1. CDR3 length: 15 amino acids. The germline gives CDR1 SEHNR, CDR2 FQNEAQ (reference sequence). CDR3 in amino acids: CASSIAGTGTYEQYF. CDR3 sequence (DNA): TGTGCCAGCAGCATAGCCGGGACAGGGACCTACGAGCAGTACTTC.

This clonotype has a handful of counts. The conserved final phenylalanine or tryptophan is absent from the CDR3, which likely points to a read error. The gene calls are TRBV7-9 and TRBJ1-5, with TRBD1 identical over 7 bases. Germline CDR1 reads SEHNR; CDR2 reads FQNEAQ (reference sequence). There are 14 residues in the CDR3. The V gene end was trimmed by 1 base and the J gene end by 4 bases; junction bases not matched to a gene: 1. CDR3 sequence (DNA): TGTGCCAGCAGCTTAGGACAGGGTAATCAGCCCCAGCATCTT. This translates into CASSLGQGNQPQHL.

The table lists this clonotype with a few counts. This chain links TRBV12-3 or TRBV12-4 with TRBJ2-7, with TRBD2 identical over 11 bases. CDR3 length: 15 residues. The V gene end was trimmed by 6 bases and the J gene end by 0 bases; junction bases not matched to a gene: 4. The chain's CDR3 is CASRNGTSGSYEQYF. For the CDR3, the DNA is TGTGCCAGCAGAAATGGGACTAGCGGCTCCTACGAGCAGTACTTC.

This clonotype has only a few counts. The chain couples TRBV2 to TRBJ2-7, with 11 positions matching TRBD2. The CDR3 is made up of 15 amino acids. V dropped 6 bases and J dropped 6; count of bases not matched to a gene: 10. Germline V lookup: CDR1 SNHLY, CDR2 FYNNEI. In nucleotides, the CDR3 is TGTGCCAGCAGCGAAAATAGCGGGAGGGCAGGCGAGCAGTACTTC. This encodes CASSENSGRAGEQYF.

On this clonotype: A read error may explain this, as a much larger clone is one base away. Lacking the conserved final phenylalanine or tryptophan, this CDR3 likely reflects a read error. The chain uses TRBV28 and TRBJ2-6; no reliable D call. This CDR3 has 15 amino acids. V lost 3 bases to trimming and J lost 1 base, with 7 bases between them. Per the germline V gene, CDR1 is MDHEN and CDR2 is SYDVKM. The CDR3 nucleotides are TGTGCCAGCAGTTTTCTAGATTCTGGGGCCAACGTCCTGACTTCC. Its translation is CASSFLDSGANVLTS.